This TCR beta chain stems from a study of T-cell memory formation after mild COVID-19. Overall study: Largely donor-specific TCR clusters were found.

TCRdb used MiXCR to reprocess the 5' RACE reads, holding one entry per CDR3 protein. The data contain under 300,000 distinct CDR3 sequences, under 8.5% of them singletons. Per germline, CDR1 SNHLY and CDR2 FYNNEI. The CDR3 loop spans 14 amino acids. Trimming took off 6 bases at V and 4 bases at J, with 15 bases between the two ends. A few counts support this clonotype. J is TRBJ1-2 and V is TRBV2; no clear D. Material: PBMCs or a T cell subset sorted from them (not recorded which). This receptor was identified in a man between 18 and 29 years old who had mild COVID-19 (a few samples of this study predate the infection). Cell type and time point are not known. The CDR3 is CASRTGPFLYGYTF. The CDR3 nucleotides read TGTGCCAGCAGAACCGGGCCTTTCCTCTATGGCTACACCTTC. The complete variable domain, with remaining parts taken from reference TRBV2 and TRBJ1-2, reads EPEVTQTPSHQVTQMGQEVILRCVPISNHLYFYWYRQILGQKVEFLVSFYNNEISEKSEIFDDQFSVERPDGSNFTLKIRSTKLEDSAMYFCASRTGPFLYGYTFGSGTRLTVV.